These 30 T cell receptor beta chains came from one sample sequenced in a study of PD-1 blockade in classical Hodgkin lymphoma. The protocol was immunoSEQ multiplex PCR, while the TCRdb copy is restricted to in-frame clones and leaves out a portion. The sample contains almost 20,000 clones, 60% to 85% of which appear only once. Regarding time point: cycle 4 day 1 (C4D1), after more than five weeks of nivolumab. Relapse after autologous stem cell transplantation occurred in every patient, and brentuximab vedotin exposure varied. Here the sequenced sample was peripheral blood mononuclear cells (PBMCs), taken before the fourth cycle of nivolumab. Receptor source: a human donor with classical Hodgkin lymphoma.

This clone was picked up a small number of times. The genes are TRBV6-6 and TRBJ2-7; D may match TRBD1 or TRBD2 (6 bases each). The V and J ends lost 2 bases and 3 bases respectively, with 14 bases between them. The CDR3 totals 15 residues. Looked up from germline, CDR1 is MNHNY and CDR2 is SVGAGI (reference sequence). Here the CDR3 reads CASSYGGGLNYEQYF. CDR3 nucleotide sequence: TGTGCCAGCAGTTACGGTGGGGGGCTAAACTACGAGCAGTACTTC.

The V and J genes are TRBV4-1 and TRBJ1-2; no clear D. This CDR3 contains 16 residues. The germline V and J ends were trimmed by 5 bases and 4 bases, with 20 bases remaining between them. CDR1 and CDR2 (germline): MGHRA, YSYEKL. CDR3 in amino acids: CASSMRVNRKTYGYTF. In DNA form, the CDR3 reads TGCGCCAGCAGCATGCGAGTCAACCGAAAGACCTATGGCTACACCTTC.

CDR3 amino acids: CASSLDLGGARSYEQYF. As DNA, the CDR3 is TGTGCCAGCAGCTTAGATTTAGGCGGGGCCCGCTCCTACGAGCAGTACTTC. This sequence joins TRBV11-3 and TRBJ2-7, with D possibly TRBD2 on 6 matching bases. Germline V gives CDR1 SGHNT, CDR2 YENEEA. Deletions cut 0 bases from V and 0 bases from J, with 15 bases between. The CDR3 totals 17 residues.

This clone has just one count. The chain recombines TRBV6-5 with TRBJ1-5; 8 nucleotides agree with TRBD1. The ends lost 5 bases at V and 3 bases at J; junction bases unmatched: 6. The germline V gene has CDR1 MNHEY and CDR2 SVGAGI. CDR3 length equals 15 residues. The CDR3, as DNA: TGTGCCAGCAGTCCGGGACAGGCTCCCAATCAGCCCCAGCATTTT. Its translation is CASSPGQAPNQPQHF.

This chain links TRBV6-6 with TRBJ2-1; tentative D call: TRBD1 (6 bases). Germline CDR1 is MNHNY and CDR2 is SVGAGI (reference sequence). The CDR3 runs to 12 residues. Trimming cost V 4 bases and J 15 bases, with 16 bases left between them. Here the CDR3 DNA reads TGTGCCAGCAGTTCAAATCGACAGGAACGGTTCTTC. Its translation: CASSSNRQERFF.

This clone occurred many times. The chain combines TRBV4-1 with TRBJ1-5; D unclear. In germline, CDR1 is MGHRA, CDR2 YSYEKL. V was cut by 1 base and J by 0 bases, with 4 bases left in between. The CDR3 spans 14 residues. The CDR3 nucleotides are TGCGCCAGCAGCCAAGCGTCTAGCAATCAGCCCCAGCATTTT. It translates to CASSQASSNQPQHF.

This clone was detected a few times. Distinct nucleotide sequences in the sample also encode this CDR3. This sequence joins TRBV7-2 and TRBJ2-7; D unclear. Per the germline V gene, CDR1 is SGHTA and CDR2 is FQGNSA. This CDR3 contains 12 residues. Trimming cost V 3 bases and J 3 bases, with 6 bases left between them. DNA for the CDR3: TGTGCCAGCAGCTTGGGTAGCTACGAGCAGTACTTC. Translated, it gives CASSLGSYEQYF.

The rearrangement uses TRBV7-9 and TRBJ2-3; 7 bases agree with TRBD2. Germline CDR1 is SEHNR and CDR2 is FQNEAQ (reference sequence). The CDR3 has 15 residues. J gave up 9 bases and V 5 bases, and 14 bases lay outside the gene matches. For the CDR3, the DNA is TGTGCCAGCAGCCGATCCCGGGGAGGGATGATAACGCAGTATTTT. This encodes CASSRSRGGMITQYF. Full variable domain (rest looked up from reference TRBV7-9 and TRBJ2-3): DTGVSQNPRHKITKRGQNVTFRCDPISEHNRLYWYRQTLGQGPEFLTYFQNEAQLEKSRLLSDRFSAERPKGSFSTLEIQRTEQGDSAMYLCASSRSRGGMITQYFGPGTRLTVL.

This rearrangement joins TRBV6-4 to TRBJ2-3, with 7 bases aligning to TRBD1. V trimming: 6 bases; J trimming: 5 bases; junction bases outside the gene matches: 5. Germline values: CDR1 MRHNA, CDR2 SNTAGT. This CDR3 comprises 13 residues. CDR3 residues: CASSRDSEDTQYF. The CDR3 DNA is TGTGCCAGCAGCCGGGACAGTGAAGATACGCAGTATTTT.

The chain recombines TRBV4-1 with TRBJ2-7, with 11 positions matching TRBD2. The CDR3 consists of 16 residues. Germline lookup yields CDR1 MGHRA and CDR2 YSYEKL. The junction had 8 bases not matched to a gene; V was cut back by 1 base and J by 6 bases. The DNA of the CDR3 is TGCGCCAGCAGCCAAGCCCTACTAGCGGGAGTAGCCGAGCAGTACTTC. It specifies CASSQALLAGVAEQYF.

This chain joins TRBV18 and TRBJ2-2, with D possibly matching TRBD2 (5 bases). Germline assignment: CDR1 KGHSH and CDR2 LQKENI. V was clipped by 2 bases and J by 5 bases, with 9 bases between them. CDR3 size: 14 residues. In DNA, the CDR3 is TGTGCCAGCTCACCATTCGAGGGAACCGGGGAGCTGTTTTTT. The encoded protein is CASSPFEGTGELFF.

The sample holds a few counts of this clone. J is TRBJ2-7 and V is TRBV19, with 7 positions matching TRBD1. The CDR3 is made up of 14 amino acids. Germline trimming cut 10 bases from V and 3 bases from J; bases unmatched to any gene: 12. From germline, CDR1 is LNHDA and CDR2 SQIVND (reference sequence). The CDR3 DNA sequence: TGTGCCACCAAAACCGGGGACAGCAACTACGAGCAGTACTTC. Translation gives CATKTGDSNYEQYF.

The rearrangement links TRBV6-6 to TRBJ1-5; D not certain. Germline CDR1 MNHNY, CDR2 SVGAGI (reference sequence). Trimming took off 0 bases at V and 1 base at J, with 4 bases between the two ends. CDR3 length: 14 residues. The CDR3, as DNA: TGTGCCAGCAGTTACTCAGGGAGCAATCAGCCCCAGCATTTT. Its protein product is CASSYSGSNQPQHF.

This chain joins TRBV2 and TRBJ1-6, with 8 positions matching TRBD1. After removal of 6 bases from V and 9 bases from J, the junction contained 7 bases not matched to a gene. This CDR3 contains 14 residues. The germline V gene has CDR1 SNHLY and CDR2 FYNNEI. The CDR3 coding sequence is TGTGCCAGCAGGGGCGACAGGGGCCTTTCACCCCTCCACTTT. As protein: CASRGDRGLSPLHF.

The rearrangement links TRBV7-6 to TRBJ2-3; the D is unclear. The V gene's germline CDR1 is SGHVS and CDR2 FNYEAQ. This CDR3 has 12 amino acids. The germline V and J ends were trimmed by 5 bases and 6 bases, with 9 bases remaining between them. CDR3 loop: CASSHPRDTQYF. The CDR3 DNA sequence: TGTGCCAGCAGCCACCCGCGGGATACGCAGTATTTT.

This clone was counted between two and nine times. The same CDR3 is also encoded by other DNA sequences in this sample. This chain uses TRBV7-2 with TRBJ1-5, with 7 bases aligning to TRBD1. Germline values: CDR1 SGHTA, CDR2 FQGNSA. V gave up 6 bases and J gave up 6 bases; unmatched junction bases: 8. The CDR3 is 14 residues long. This chain's CDR3 is CASSLRQGGQPQHF. CDR3 nucleotide sequence: TGTGCCAGCAGTTTAAGACAGGGCGGTCAGCCCCAGCATTTT.

This sequence joins TRBV2 and TRBJ2-7; the D gene is possibly TRBD1 (8 bases). Looked up from germline, CDR1 is SNHLY and CDR2 is FYNNEI. This CDR3 has 12 residues. The V end was cut by 8 bases, the J end by 4 bases, with 12 bases between. The CDR3 DNA reads TGTGCCAGCGGACAGGGAGGGTACGAGCAGTACTTC. Its translation: CASGQGGYEQYF. The full variable domain, in which reference TRBV2 and TRBJ2-7 provide the parts outside the CDR3, is EPEVTQTPSHQVTQMGQEVILRCVPISNHLYFYWYRQILGQKVEFLVSFYNNEISEKSEIFDDQFSVERPDGSNFTLKIRSTKLEDSAMYFCASGQGGYEQYFGPGTRLTVT.

This sequence joins TRBV6-5 and TRBJ2-7; TRBD1 aligns across 7 bases. Germline CDR1 MNHEY, CDR2 SVGAGI. The CDR3 covers 15 residues. The ends lost 5 bases at V and 2 bases at J; junction bases unmatched: 9. Here the CDR3 DNA reads TGTGCCAGCAGTCGGAAACAGACAGGGCCCTACGAGCAGTACTTC. It translates to CASSRKQTGPYEQYF.

The J gene is TRBJ2-7, the V gene TRBV11-2; D is perhaps TRBD1 or TRBD2 (5 bases each). V shed 2 bases and J shed 3 bases, with 11 bases lying between them. The CDR3 contains 14 residues. Germline V gene data show CDR1 as SGHAT and CDR2 as FQNNGV. The CDR3 sequence: CASSLRGALYEQYF. In DNA, the CDR3 is TGTGCCAGCAGCTTAAGAGGGGCTCTCTACGAGCAGTACTTC.

The chain employs TRBV9 and TRBJ2-1; 9 bases are shared with TRBD2. V lost 0 bases to trimming and J lost 8 bases; unmatched junction nucleotides: 12. The germline V gene has CDR1 SGDLS and CDR2 YYNGEE. This CDR3 has 17 amino acids. In DNA form, the CDR3 reads TGTGCCAGCAGCGTAGAAAAGAGGCCTAGCGGGAACGATGAGCAGTTCTTC. It encodes CASSVEKRPSGNDEQFF.

The rearrangement links TRBV29-1 to TRBJ1-2, with D uncertain. This CDR3 contains 11 residues. Looked up from germline, CDR1 is SQVTM and CDR2 is ANQGSEA. In DNA form, the CDR3 reads TGCAGTGCCCGCGAATCTGGCCTTAACACCTTC. Protein product: CSARESGLNTF.

In its sample, this clone was seen a few times. The gene calls are TRBV10-1 and TRBJ2-7; D may be TRBD1 (5 bases). Between the trimmed V and J ends, which lost 0 bases and 4 bases, there was a span of 10 bases. This CDR3 is 14 amino acids long. Per the germline V gene, CDR1 is WNHNN and CDR2 is SYGVQD (reference sequence). This chain's CDR3 is CASSESGALYEQYF. The CDR3 DNA follows: TGCGCCAGCAGTGAGTCAGGGGCTTTGTACGAGCAGTACTTC.

This clone has just a few counts. The rearrangement joins TRBV5-1 to TRBJ1-5; possible D gene TRBD1, 5 bases. This CDR3 has 15 amino acids. V lost 4 bases, J lost 6 bases, and 17 bases lay in between. Germline loops: CDR1 SGHRS, CDR2 YFSETQ. The CDR3 DNA sequence: TGCGCCAGCAGCCCAGACCCCGGGGGTGGTCAGCCCCAGCATTTT. Protein: CASSPDPGGGQPQHF.

The chain employs TRBV19 and TRBJ2-1; D could derive from TRBD1 or TRBD2 (5 bases each). CDR3 length: 15 amino acids. The germline CDR1 and CDR2 sequences are LNHDA and SQIVND (reference sequence). V gave up 6 bases and J gave up 4 bases, with 16 bases separating them. DNA of the CDR3: TGTGCCAGTAGGGGGGAGCGAGGGGAGTACAATGAGCAGTTCTTC. This codes for CASRGERGEYNEQFF.

V usage is TRBV9 and J usage is TRBJ1-4; perhaps TRBD1 as D (5 bases). The germline V gene encodes CDR1 SGDLS and CDR2 YYNGEE. V shed 3 bases and J shed 5 bases, with 14 bases lying between them. The CDR3 loop spans 15 amino acids. CDR3 loop: CASSARGSINEKLFF. CDR3 DNA: TGTGCCAGCAGCGCAAGGGGCAGTATCAATGAAAAACTGTTTTTT.

The V and J genes are TRBV5-5 and TRBJ1-1; the D is unclear. The V gene's germline CDR1 is SGHKS and CDR2 YYEKEE (reference sequence). The CDR3 loop spans 15 amino acids. Trimming removed 5 bases from V and 1 base from J, with 15 bases in between. CDR3 nucleotides: TGTGCCAGCAGTTCCCAAGGCGGATCGAACACTGAAGCTTTCTTT. Translated: CASSSQGGSNTEAFF.

The chain uses TRBV7-2 and TRBJ2-7; D gene uncertain. The CDR3 totals 14 residues. V shed 5 bases and J shed 4 bases, with 15 bases lying between them. Germline CDR1 reads SGHTA; CDR2 reads FQGNSA. The CDR3 spells CASSPPTVSYEQYF. CDR3 bases: TGTGCCAGCAGCCCCCCCACAGTATCGTACGAGCAGTACTTC. The whole variable domain, remainder taken from reference TRBV7-2 and TRBJ2-7, is GAGVSQSPSNKVTEKGKDVELRCDPISGHTALYWYRQSLGQGLEFLIYFQGNSAPDKSGLPSDRFSAERTGGSVSTLTIQRTQQEDSAVYLCASSPPTVSYEQYFGPGTRLTVT.

The V gene is TRBV7-2, the J gene TRBJ1-2; tentative D call: TRBD1 (5 bases). Per the germline V gene, CDR1 is SGHTA and CDR2 is FQGNSA. Trimming pared 5 bases from V and 7 bases from J, leaving 23 bases between. There are 16 residues in the CDR3. The CDR3 sequence is CASSPGIWTNKGGYTF. The CDR3 region has the DNA TGTGCCAGCAGCCCAGGCATCTGGACAAATAAAGGTGGCTACACCTTC.

Only a few counts were recorded for this clone. The chain employs TRBV4-2 and TRBJ2-7; 7 bases line up with TRBD1. The V gene end was trimmed by 5 bases and the J gene end by 2 bases; junction bases not matched to a gene: 6. The CDR3 has 14 amino acids. CDR1 is LGHNA and CDR2 is YNFKEQ in the germline V gene. This CDR3 reads CASSTRDSTYEQYF. The CDR3, as DNA: TGTGCCAGCAGCACCCGGGACAGCACCTACGAGCAGTACTTC.

This clone was seen a handful of times. This chain connects TRBV5-8 to TRBJ1-4; D uncertain. The CDR3 has 12 amino acids. The V end was cut by 4 bases, the J end by 8 bases, with 9 bases between. The V gene's germline CDR1 is SGHTS and CDR2 YDEGEE. The CDR3 spells CASSDEREKLFF. CDR3 nucleotide sequence: TGTGCCAGCAGCGATGAAAGGGAAAAACTGTTTTTT.